The 8 T cell receptor beta chains reported below all come from one sample, sequenced in a study of response to subunit inactivated influenza vaccine. TCRdb re-derived calls from the RT-PCR reads in MiXCR, one entry per CDR3 protein. The sample lists about 540,000 distinct CDR3 sequences; around 25% were seen once. These data were likewise used in another study, on T cells expressing NK-cell markers. That source reports: 5'RACE template switching with UMIs generated TCR beta cDNA.

The sample was CD4+ T cells sorted from PBMCs, taken roughly 12 days after vaccination. The receptor set was obtained from a man aged 50 to 60 who received an inactivated influenza vaccine.

This clonotype was seen many times. The V call is TRBV7-9, the J call TRBJ2-1; possibly TRBD2 for D (7 bases). V was trimmed by 4 bases and J by 0 bases, leaving 16 bases between them. From germline, CDR1 is SEHNR and CDR2 FQNEAQ (reference sequence). This CDR3 is 17 amino acids long. The CDR3 bases are TGTGCCAGCAGCTCTCGGGGGGCTCGGGGCTCCTACAATGAGCAGTTCTTC. Translated: CASSSRGARGSYNEQFF.

In nucleotides, the CDR3 is TGTGCCAGCAGTTACGCCGGACAGGGGTTTTCTTCGGTCACAGATACGCAGTATTTT. Protein product: CASSYAGQGFSSVTDTQYF. The rearrangement joins TRBV6-5 to TRBJ2-3, with 9 bases identical to TRBD1. CDR3 length equals 19 residues. V shed 2 bases, J shed 2 bases, and the junction held 14 bases outside the gene matches. Looked up from germline, CDR1 is MNHEY and CDR2 is SVGAGI.

Only a few counts were recorded for this clonotype. This chain connects TRBV20-1 to TRBJ1-2; a possible D gene is TRBD1 (5 bases). Germline V gene data show CDR1 as DFQATT and CDR2 as SNEGSKA (reference sequence). The CDR3 covers 13 residues. Trimming removed 5 bases at V and 4 bases at J, with 14 bases between. CDR3 amino acids: CSAGGPRGYGYTF. The CDR3 coding sequence is TGCAGTGCTGGGGGTCCTAGGGGCTATGGCTACACCTTC.

In its sample, this clonotype was seen a few times. This chain's CDR3 is CASSEPPETQYF. In DNA, the CDR3 is TGTGCCAGCAGCGAACCCCCTGAGACCCAGTACTTC. The chain has TRBV7-2 and TRBJ2-5, with no clear D. This CDR3 comprises 12 residues. Deletions cut 5 bases from V and 5 bases from J, with 9 bases between. Germline values: CDR1 SGHTA, CDR2 FQGNSA.

This clonotype was recorded a few times. The rearrangement links TRBV7-2 to TRBJ1-2, with D perhaps TRBD1 (5 bases). The germline V and J ends were trimmed by 7 bases and 3 bases, with 12 bases remaining between them. This CDR3 contains 13 residues. CDR1 and CDR2 (germline): SGHTA, FQGNSA. The CDR3: CASTGSRDYGYTF. In DNA, the CDR3 is TGTGCCAGCACAGGGAGTAGGGACTATGGCTACACCTTC.

The CDR3 here is CASSPSAGGISPLHF. CDR3 in DNA: TGTGCCAGCAGCCCTTCAGCGGGGGGCATTTCACCCCTCCACTTT. V gene TRBV9 combines with J gene TRBJ1-6; perhaps TRBD1 as D (6 bases). CDR3 length: 15 residues. Per the germline V gene, CDR1 is SGDLS and CDR2 is YYNGEE. With 4 bases removed from V and 9 bases from J, the gap between germline ends came to 17 bases.

This clonotype was detected only a few times. The V call is TRBV7-6, the J call TRBJ2-1; TRBD1 matches at 10 bases. CDR1 and CDR2 (germline): SGHVS, FNYEAQ. CDR3 length equals 16 residues. The trim removed 2 bases at V and 5 bases at J, leaving 6 bases unmatched. This CDR3 reads CASSLTRQGANNEQFF. The CDR3 DNA reads as TGTGCCAGCAGCTTAACTAGACAGGGGGCTAACAATGAGCAGTTCTTC.

A remark on this clonotype: One junction end disagrees with the germline gene, perhaps due to a read error. The CDR3 coding sequence is TGTGCCATGAGTGAACAGGGAAAGCAAGAGACCCAGTACTTC. It codes for CAMSEQGKQETQYF. This sequence joins TRBV10-3 and TRBJ2-5; D is perhaps TRBD1 (6 bases). Germline CDR1 reads ENHRY; CDR2 reads SYGVKD. The CDR3 runs to 14 residues.